These T cell receptor beta chains were read from a single sample in a study of blood T cell repertoires in COVID-19. Some clones are missing from TCRdb's copy, which holds only in-frame ones; the method was immunoSEQ multiplex PCR. The data show 220,000 or so clones, 80% to 90% seen once. Sequenced: peripheral blood. The receptors here all came from a man aged 25 to 40 with active or convalescent COVID-19. Both conserved end residues are part of each CDR3. D genes are given only for firm matches. Clone size appears in some rows only: once, few, many, or a class for an expanded clone.

CATLAPGQGRLAGYEQYF	TGTGCCACCCTGGCCCCGGGACAGGGGAGACTAGCGGGATACGAGCAGTACTTC	TRBJ2-7	.	TRBV19	.	18
CASSQDPNQGSNTGELFF	TGCGCCAGCAGCCAAGACCCAAATCAGGGTTCGAACACCGGGGAGCTGTTTTTT	TRBJ2-2	.	TRBV4-3	.	18
CASRRQGWYEQYF	TGTGCCAGCAGAAGACAGGGGTGGTACGAGCAGTACTTC	TRBJ2-7	TRBD1	TRBV12-3/TRBV12-4	.	13
CASSSQGARGYTF	TGTGCCAGCAGCTCGCAGGGGGCGAGAGGCTACACCTTC	TRBJ1-2	TRBD1	TRBV7-8	once	13
CASSDSTGAVGKLFF	TGTGCCAGCAGTGATTCTACAGGGGCTGTAGGAAAACTGTTTTTT	TRBJ1-4	TRBD1	TRBV6-1	.	15
CASSPEGSNQPQHF	TGTGCCAGCAGCCCGGAGGGTAGCAATCAGCCCCAGCATTTT	TRBJ1-5	.	TRBV9	once	14
CATSDGETYEQYF	TGTGCCACCAGTGACGGGGAGACCTACGAGCAGTACTTC	TRBJ2-7	.	TRBV24-1	.	13
CASSPFSYGYTF	TGTGCCAGCAGCCCTTTTTCCTATGGCTACACCTTC	TRBJ1-2	.	TRBV7-2	.	12
CASSRGLAGQETQYF	TGTGCCAGTAGTCGCGGACTAGCGGGACAAGAGACCCAGTACTTC	TRBJ2-5	TRBD2	TRBV19	.	15
CASSLTGYAGELFF	TGTGCCAGCAGCTTAACAGGGTACGCCGGGGAGCTGTTTTTT	TRBJ2-2	.	TRBV7-9	.	14
CASSWAPNTEAFF	TGTGCCAGCAGTTGGGCCCCGAACACTGAAGCTTTCTTT	TRBJ1-1	.	TRBV2	.	13
CASSLDRDRLYGYTF	TGTGCCAGTAGTCTGGACCGGGACAGACTATATGGCTACACCTTC	TRBJ1-2	TRBD1	TRBV19	.	15
CASSSRLANTDTQYF	TGTGCCAGCAGTTCCCGACTAGCGAACACAGATACGCAGTATTTT	TRBJ2-3	TRBD2	TRBV28	once	15
CAISEWGRIDSPLHF	TGTGCCATCAGTGAGTGGGGCAGGATTGATTCACCCCTCCACTTT	TRBJ1-6	.	TRBV10-3	.	15
CASSRDIGYTF	TGTGCCAGCAGCCGGGACATTGGCTACACCTTC	TRBJ1-2	.	TRBV5-6	.	11
CAISEKMLGGESQETQYF	TGTGCCATCAGTGAAAAGATGTTAGGAGGCGAGTCCCAAGAGACCCAGTACTTC	TRBJ2-5	.	TRBV10-3	.	18
CASSLLTNTDTQYF	TGTGCCAGCAGCTTGTTGACAAACACAGATACGCAGTATTTT	TRBJ2-3	.	TRBV5-8	.	14
CAISAGDGGYTF	TGTGCCATCAGTGCAGGGGATGGTGGCTACACCTTC	TRBJ1-2	.	TRBV10-3	.	12
CASSYSTGTGGHEQYF	TGTGCCAGCAGTTACTCCACCGGGACAGGGGGCCACGAGCAGTACTTC	TRBJ2-7	TRBD1	TRBV6-5	.	16
CASSYSDSSEAFF	TGTGCCAGCAGTTACTCGGACAGCTCTGAAGCTTTCTTT	TRBJ1-1	.	TRBV6-2/TRBV6-3	.	13
CASSARGGNQPQHF	TGTGCCAGCAGTGCCCGGGGTGGCAATCAGCCCCAGCATTTT	TRBJ1-5	.	TRBV6-2/TRBV6-3	.	14
CASSLAPYQPQHF	TGTGCCAGCAGCTTGGCCCCATATCAGCCCCAGCATTTT	TRBJ1-5	.	TRBV5-6	.	13
CASSQGPVNQPQHF	TGTGCCAGCAGCCAAGGCCCAGTCAATCAGCCCCAGCATTTT	TRBJ1-5	.	TRBV3-1/TRBV3-2	.	14
CASSQSGASYYEQYF	TGCGCCAGCAGTCAATCGGGGGCTTCCTACTACGAGCAGTACTTC	TRBJ2-7	.	TRBV23-1	.	15
CATSDPGTGRGTQYF	TGTGCCACCAGTGATCCTGGGACAGGCAGAGGGACCCAGTACTTC	TRBJ2-5	TRBD1	TRBV24-1	.	15
CASSLGFGNTEAFF	TGTGCCAGCAGCTTGGGGTTCGGGAACACTGAAGCTTTCTTT	TRBJ1-1	.	TRBV5-4	.	14
CASSPRNTEAFF	TGTGCCAGCAGTCCCAGGAACACTGAAGCTTTCTTT	TRBJ1-1	.	TRBV6-5	.	12
CASSSLAGGTGELFF	TGTGCCAGCAGCTCACTAGCGGGGGGAACCGGGGAGCTGTTTTTT	TRBJ2-2	TRBD2	TRBV7-2	.	15
CASSLQGYEQYF	TGTGCCAGCAGCCTACAGGGTTACGAGCAGTACTTC	TRBJ2-7	.	TRBV6-5	once	12
CASSWETGNTIYF	TGTGCCAGCAGTTGGGAGACTGGAAACACCATATATTTT	TRBJ1-3	.	TRBV6-6	.	13
CASSPTGGMNTEAFF	TGTGCCAGCTCACCGACAGGGGGGATGAACACTGAAGCTTTCTTT	TRBJ1-1	TRBD1	TRBV18	.	15
CASSYSLAGRETQYF	TGTGCCAGCAGCTATTCCTTAGCGGGAAGGGAGACCCAGTACTTC	TRBJ2-5	TRBD2	TRBV9	.	15
CASSQEGLAGSSYNEQFF	TGTGCCAGCAGCCAAGAAGGGCTAGCGGGGAGCTCCTACAATGAGCAGTTCTTC	TRBJ2-1	TRBD2	TRBV3-1/TRBV3-2	.	18
CASTIESSYEQYF	TGTGCCAGCACCATAGAGAGCTCCTACGAGCAGTACTTC	TRBJ2-7	.	TRBV7-2	.	13
CASSPPRDRSYEQYF	TGTGCCAGCTCGCCTCCCCGGGACAGAAGCTACGAGCAGTACTTC	TRBJ2-7	TRBD1	TRBV18	.	15
CASSLISQGPNSPLHF	TGTGCCAGCAGTTTAATTAGCCAGGGGCCCAATTCACCCCTCCACTTT	TRBJ1-6	.	TRBV27	.	16
CASSPSSRAGGLNYGYTF	TGTGCCAGTAGTCCTAGCTCCCGGGCAGGGGGCCTCAACTATGGCTACACCTTC	TRBJ1-2	TRBD1	TRBV19	.	18
CASSPNPGSRSMNTEAFF	TGTGCCAGCTCACCTAACCCCGGGAGTCGATCTATGAACACTGAAGCTTTCTTT	TRBJ1-1	.	TRBV18	.	18